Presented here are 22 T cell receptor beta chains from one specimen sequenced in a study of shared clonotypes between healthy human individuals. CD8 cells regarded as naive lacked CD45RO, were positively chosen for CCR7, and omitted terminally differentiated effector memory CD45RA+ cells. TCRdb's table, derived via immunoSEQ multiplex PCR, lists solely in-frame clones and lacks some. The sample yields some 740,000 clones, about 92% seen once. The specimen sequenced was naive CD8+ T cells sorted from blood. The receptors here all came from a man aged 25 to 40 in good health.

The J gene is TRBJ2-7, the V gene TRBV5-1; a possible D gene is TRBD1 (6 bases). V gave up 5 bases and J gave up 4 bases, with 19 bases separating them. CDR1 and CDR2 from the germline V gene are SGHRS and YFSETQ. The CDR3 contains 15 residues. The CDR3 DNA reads TGCGCCAGCAGAGAGGAACAGGGTCGTACGTACGAGCAGTACTTC. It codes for CASREEQGRTYEQYF.

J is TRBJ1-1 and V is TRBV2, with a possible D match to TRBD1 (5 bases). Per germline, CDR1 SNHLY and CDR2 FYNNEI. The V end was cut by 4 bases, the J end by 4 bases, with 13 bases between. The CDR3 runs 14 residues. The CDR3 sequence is CASSAGFGGTEAFF. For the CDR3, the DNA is TGTGCCAGCAGTGCAGGGTTTGGGGGCACTGAAGCTTTCTTT.

CDR3 in amino acids: CASSPEGLEGYTF. The DNA of the CDR3 is TGTGCCAGCAGCCCCGAGGGGTTGGAGGGCTACACCTTC. The chain combines TRBV7-8 with TRBJ1-2; D possibly corresponds to TRBD1 (5 bases). Germline values: CDR1 SGHVS, CDR2 FQNEAQ. The CDR3 runs to 13 residues. Trimming stripped 5 bases from V and 8 bases from J, with 15 bases between.

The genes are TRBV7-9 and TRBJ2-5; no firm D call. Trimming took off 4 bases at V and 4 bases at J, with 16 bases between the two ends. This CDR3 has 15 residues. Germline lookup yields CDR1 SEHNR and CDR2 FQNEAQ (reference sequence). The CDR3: CASSSLSADRETQYF. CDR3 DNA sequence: TGTGCCAGCAGCTCCCTATCGGCGGATCGAGAGACCCAGTACTTC. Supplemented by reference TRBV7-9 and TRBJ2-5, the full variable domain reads DTGVSQNPRHKITKRGQNVTFRCDPISEHNRLYWYRQTLGQGPEFLTYFQNEAQLEKSRLLSDRFSAERPKGSFSTLEIQRTEQGDSAMYLCASSSLSADRETQYFGPGTRLLVL.

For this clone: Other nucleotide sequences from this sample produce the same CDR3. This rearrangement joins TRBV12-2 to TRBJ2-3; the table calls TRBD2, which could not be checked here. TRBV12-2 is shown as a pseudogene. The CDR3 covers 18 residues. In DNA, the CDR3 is TGTGCAAGTCGCTTAGTCGGTGAGGGCGGGGGAAGCACAGATACGCAGTATTTT. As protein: CASRLVGEGGGSTDTQYF.

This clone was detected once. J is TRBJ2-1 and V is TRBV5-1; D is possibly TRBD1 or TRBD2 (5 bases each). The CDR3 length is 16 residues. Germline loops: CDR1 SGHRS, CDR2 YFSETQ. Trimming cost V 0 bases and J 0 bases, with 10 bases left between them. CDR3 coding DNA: TGCGCCAGCAGCTTGGGTGAGGGGAGCTCCTACAATGAGCAGTTCTTC. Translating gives CASSLGEGSSYNEQFF.

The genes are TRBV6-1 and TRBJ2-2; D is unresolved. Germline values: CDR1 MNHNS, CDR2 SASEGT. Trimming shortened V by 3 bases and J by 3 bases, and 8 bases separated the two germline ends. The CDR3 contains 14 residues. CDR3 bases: TGTGCCAGCAGTGATTTACAAGACACCGGGGAGCTGTTTTTT. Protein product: CASSDLQDTGELFF.

The CDR3 reads CASGLHTGASTDTQYF. The DNA for the CDR3 is TGTGCCAGCGGGTTACACACAGGAGCTAGCACAGATACGCAGTATTTT. The chain uses TRBV28 and TRBJ2-3; D may be TRBD1 (5 bases). V lost 8 bases to trimming and J lost 0 bases, with 18 bases between them. Per the germline V gene, CDR1 is MDHEN and CDR2 is SYDVKM. The CDR3 consists of 16 residues. Full variable domain (rest looked up from reference TRBV28 and TRBJ2-3): DVKVTQSSRYLVKRTGEKVFLECVQDMDHENMFWYRQDPGLGLRLIYFSYDVKMKEKGDIPEGYSVSREKKERFSLILESASTNQTSMYLCASGLHTGASTDTQYFGPGTRLTVL.

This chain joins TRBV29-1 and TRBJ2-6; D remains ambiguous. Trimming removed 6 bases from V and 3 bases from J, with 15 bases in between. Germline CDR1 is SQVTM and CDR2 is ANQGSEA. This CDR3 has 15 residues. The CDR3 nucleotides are TGCAGCGTCTTGGACGCGCTTGGTGGGGCCAACGTCCTGACTTTC. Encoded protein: CSVLDALGGANVLTF.

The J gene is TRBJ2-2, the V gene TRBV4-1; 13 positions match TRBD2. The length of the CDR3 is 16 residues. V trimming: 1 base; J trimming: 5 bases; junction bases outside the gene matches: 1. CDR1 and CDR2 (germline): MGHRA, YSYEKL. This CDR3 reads CASSQGTSGSTGELFF. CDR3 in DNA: TGCGCCAGCAGCCAAGGGACTAGCGGGAGTACCGGGGAGCTGTTTTTT.

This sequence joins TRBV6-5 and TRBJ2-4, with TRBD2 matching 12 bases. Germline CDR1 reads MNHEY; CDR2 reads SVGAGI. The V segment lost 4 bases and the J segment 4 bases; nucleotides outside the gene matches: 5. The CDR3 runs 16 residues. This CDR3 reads CASSSRLAGVKNIQYF. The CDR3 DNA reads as TGTGCCAGCAGTTCCAGACTAGCGGGAGTGAAAAACATTCAGTACTTC.

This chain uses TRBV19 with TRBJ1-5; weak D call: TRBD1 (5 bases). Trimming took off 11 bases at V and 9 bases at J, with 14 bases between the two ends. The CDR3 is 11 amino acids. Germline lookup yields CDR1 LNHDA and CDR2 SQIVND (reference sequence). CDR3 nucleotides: TGTGCCTCAGGGACGATGGGGCCCCAGCATTTT. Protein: CASGTMGPQHF.

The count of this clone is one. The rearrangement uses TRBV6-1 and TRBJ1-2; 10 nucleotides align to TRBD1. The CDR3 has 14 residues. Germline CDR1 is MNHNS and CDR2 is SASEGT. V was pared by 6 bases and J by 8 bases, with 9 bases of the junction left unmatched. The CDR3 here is CASRPRQGAEGYTF. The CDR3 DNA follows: TGTGCCAGCAGACCGCGACAGGGGGCGGAGGGCTACACCTTC.

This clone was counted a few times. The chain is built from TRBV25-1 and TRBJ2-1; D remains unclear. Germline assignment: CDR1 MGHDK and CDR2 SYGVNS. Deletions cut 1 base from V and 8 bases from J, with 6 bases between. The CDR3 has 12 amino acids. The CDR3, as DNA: TGTGCCAGCAGTGAATTAGCCCATGAGCAGTTCTTC. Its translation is CASSELAHEQFF. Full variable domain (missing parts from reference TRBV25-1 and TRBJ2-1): EADIYQTPRYLVIGTGKKITLECSQTMGHDKMYWYQQDPGMELHLIHYSYGVNSTEKGDLSSESTVSRIRTEHFPLTLESARPSHTSQYLCASSELAHEQFFGPGTRLTVL.

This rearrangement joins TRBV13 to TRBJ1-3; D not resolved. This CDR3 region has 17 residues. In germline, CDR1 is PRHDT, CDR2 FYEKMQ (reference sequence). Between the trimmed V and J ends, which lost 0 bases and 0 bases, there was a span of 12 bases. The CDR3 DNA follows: TGTGCCAGCAGCTTAGGTCTAGCCGGGAGCTCTGGAAACACCATATATTTT. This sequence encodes CASSLGLAGSSGNTIYF.

The CDR3 DNA sequence: TGTGCCAGCAACAAAGAGCGGGAGGAGTACGAGCAGTACTTC. Translation: CASNKEREEYEQYF. The genes are TRBV6-6 and TRBJ2-7; TRBD2 aligns across 9 bases. The V gene end was trimmed by 7 bases and the J gene end by 4 bases; junction bases not matched to a gene: 8. The CDR3 runs to 14 residues. Germline V lookup: CDR1 MNHNY, CDR2 SVGAGI (reference sequence).

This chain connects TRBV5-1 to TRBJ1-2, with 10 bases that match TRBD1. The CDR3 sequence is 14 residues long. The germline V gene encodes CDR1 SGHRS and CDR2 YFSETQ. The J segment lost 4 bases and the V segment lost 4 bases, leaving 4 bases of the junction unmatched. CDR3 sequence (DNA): TGCGCCAGCAGCCCCGGACAGGGGGGCTATGGCTACACCTTC. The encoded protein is CASSPGQGGYGYTF.

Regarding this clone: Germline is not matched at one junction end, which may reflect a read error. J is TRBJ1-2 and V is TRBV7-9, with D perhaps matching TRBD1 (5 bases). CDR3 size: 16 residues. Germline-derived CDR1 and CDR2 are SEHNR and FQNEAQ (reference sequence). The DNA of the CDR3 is TGTGCCACCCTAATCCTCGGGACGGCCACTACCTATGCCTACACCTTC. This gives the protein CATLILGTATTYAYTF. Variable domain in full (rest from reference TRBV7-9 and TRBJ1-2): DTGVSQNPRHKITKRGQNVTFRCDPISEHNRLYWYRQTLGQGPEFLTYFQNEAQLEKSRLLSDRFSAERPKGSFSTLEIQRTEQGDSAMYLCATLILGTATTYAYTFGSGTRLTVV.

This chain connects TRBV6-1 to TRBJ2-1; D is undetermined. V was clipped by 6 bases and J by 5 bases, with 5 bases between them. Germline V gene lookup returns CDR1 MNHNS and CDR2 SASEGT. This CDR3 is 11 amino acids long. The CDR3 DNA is TGTGCCAGCAGGAGGAACAATGAGCAGTTCTTC. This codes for CASRRNNEQFF.

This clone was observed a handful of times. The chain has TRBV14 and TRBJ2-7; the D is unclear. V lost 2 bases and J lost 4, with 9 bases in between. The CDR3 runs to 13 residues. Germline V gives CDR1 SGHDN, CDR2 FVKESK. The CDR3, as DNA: TGTGCCAGCAGCCAATTTGCTGGATACGAGCAGTACTTC. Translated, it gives CASSQFAGYEQYF. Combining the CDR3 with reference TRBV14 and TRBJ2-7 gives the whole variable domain EAGVTQFPSHSVIEKGQTVTLRCDPISGHDNLYWYRRVMGKEIKFLLHFVKESKQDESGMPNNRFLAERTGGTYSTLKVQPAELEDSGVYFCASSQFAGYEQYFGPGTRLTVT.

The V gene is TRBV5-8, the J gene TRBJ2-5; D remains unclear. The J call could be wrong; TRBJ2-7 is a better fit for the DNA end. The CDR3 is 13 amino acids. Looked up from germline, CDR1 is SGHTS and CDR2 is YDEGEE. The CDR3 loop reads CASTALSSYEQYF. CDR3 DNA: TGTGCCAGCACGGCCTTGAGCTCCTACGAGCAGTACTTC.

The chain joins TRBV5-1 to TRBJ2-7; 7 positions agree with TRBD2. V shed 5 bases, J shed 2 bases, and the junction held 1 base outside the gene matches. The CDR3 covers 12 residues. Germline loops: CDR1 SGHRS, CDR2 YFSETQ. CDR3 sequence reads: CASRTSTYEQYF. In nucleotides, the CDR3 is TGCGCCAGCAGGACTAGCACCTACGAGCAGTACTTC.